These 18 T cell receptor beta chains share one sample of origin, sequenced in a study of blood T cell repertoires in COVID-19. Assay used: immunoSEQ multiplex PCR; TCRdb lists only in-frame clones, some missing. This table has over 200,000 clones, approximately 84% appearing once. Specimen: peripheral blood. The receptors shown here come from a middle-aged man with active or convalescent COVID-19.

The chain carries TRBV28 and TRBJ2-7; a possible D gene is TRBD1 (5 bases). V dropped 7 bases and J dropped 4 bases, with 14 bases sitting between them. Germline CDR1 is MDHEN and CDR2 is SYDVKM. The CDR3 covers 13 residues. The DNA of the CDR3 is TGTGCCAGCACCCCAGACAGTCCTTACGAGCAGTACTTC. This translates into CASTPDSPYEQYF.

CDR3 in DNA: TGTGCCAGCAGCCACCAAGACAACACAGATACGCAGTATTTT. Protein sequence: CASSHQDNTDTQYF. The rearrangement links TRBV3-1 (or the pseudogene TRBV3-2) to TRBJ2-3; D is ambiguous. The CDR3 totals 14 residues. V was pared by 3 bases and J by 2 bases, with 9 bases between. CDR1 LGHDT and CDR2 YNNKEL come from the germline V gene (reference sequence).

The DNA of the CDR3 is TGTGCCAGCAGGGACAGGACGAACACTGAAGCTTTCTTT. Protein: CASRDRTNTEAFF. This rearrangement joins TRBV27 to TRBJ1-1, with 7 bases aligning to TRBD1. The CDR3 is made up of 13 amino acids. Losses at the gene ends were 6 bases for V and 1 base for J; bases not matched to a gene: 2. CDR1 is MNHEY, CDR2 SMNVEV, per germline (reference sequence).

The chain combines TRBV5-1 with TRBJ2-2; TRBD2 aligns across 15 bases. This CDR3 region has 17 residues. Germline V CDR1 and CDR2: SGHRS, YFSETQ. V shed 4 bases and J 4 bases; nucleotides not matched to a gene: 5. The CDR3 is CASSPGLAGGPTGELFF. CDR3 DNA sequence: TGCGCCAGCAGCCCAGGACTAGCGGGAGGGCCCACCGGGGAGCTGTTTTTT.

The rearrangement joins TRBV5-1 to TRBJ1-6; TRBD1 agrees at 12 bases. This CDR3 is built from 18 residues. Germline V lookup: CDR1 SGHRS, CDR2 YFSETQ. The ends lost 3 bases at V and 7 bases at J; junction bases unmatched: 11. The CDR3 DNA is TGCGCCAGCAGCTCAACCTCCGGGACAGGGGGCAGGAATTCACCCCTCCACTTT. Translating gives CASSSTSGTGGRNSPLHF.

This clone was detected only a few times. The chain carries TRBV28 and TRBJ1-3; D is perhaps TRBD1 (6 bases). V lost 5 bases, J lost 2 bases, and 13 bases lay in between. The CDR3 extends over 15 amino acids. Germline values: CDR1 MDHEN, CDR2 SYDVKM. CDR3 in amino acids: CASSLTGTAGNTIYF. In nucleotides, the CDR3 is TGTGCCAGCAGTCTGACAGGAACAGCTGGAAACACCATATATTTT.

The CDR3 DNA follows: TGTGCCTGGAGTGTACGAGACAGGGGGCTTCTATATACTGAAGCTTTCTTT. Encoded protein: CAWSVRDRGLLYTEAFF. The chain joins TRBV30 to TRBJ1-1, with 10 bases aligning to TRBD1. Germline assignment: CDR1 GTSNPN and CDR2 SVGIG (reference sequence). This CDR3 contains 17 residues. Losses at the gene ends were 0 bases for V and 5 bases for J; bases not matched to a gene: 12.

The CDR3 loop reads CASSSTRTGPGNTIYF. The CDR3, as DNA: TGTGCCAGCAGCTCCACACGGACAGGGCCAGGAAACACCATATATTTT. This chain links TRBV7-6 with TRBJ1-3; TRBD1 matches at 8 bases. This CDR3 spans 16 amino acids. Germline loops: CDR1 SGHVS, CDR2 FNYEAQ. Germline trimming cut 4 bases from V and 4 bases from J; bases unmatched to any gene: 9.

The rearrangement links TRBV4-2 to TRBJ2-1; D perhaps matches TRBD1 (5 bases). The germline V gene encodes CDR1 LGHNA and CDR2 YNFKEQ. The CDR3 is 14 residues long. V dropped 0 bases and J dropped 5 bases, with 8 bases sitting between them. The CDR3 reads CASSQEWGHNEQFF. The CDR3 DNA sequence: TGTGCCAGCAGCCAAGAATGGGGCCACAATGAGCAGTTCTTC.

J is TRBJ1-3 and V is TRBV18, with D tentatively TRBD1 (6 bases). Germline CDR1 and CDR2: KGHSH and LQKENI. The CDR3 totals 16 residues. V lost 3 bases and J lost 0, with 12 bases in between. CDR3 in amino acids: CASSPKTTGSGNTIYF. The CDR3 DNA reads TGTGCCAGCTCACCTAAAACGACAGGCTCTGGAAACACCATATATTTT. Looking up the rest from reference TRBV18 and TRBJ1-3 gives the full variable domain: NAGVMQNPRHLVRRRGQEARLRCSPMKGHSHVYWYRQLPEEGLKFMVYLQKENIIDESGMPKERFSAEFPKEGPSILRIQQVVRGDSAAYFCASSPKTTGSGNTIYFGEGSWLTVV.

Here the CDR3 DNA reads TGTGCCAGCAGCTTAACCCGCGGGGGGTTCTCCTACAATGAGCAGTTCTTC. Its protein product is CASSLTRGGFSYNEQFF. The V and J genes are TRBV5-4 and TRBJ2-1; 8 bases are a match to TRBD2. Per the germline V gene, CDR1 is SGHNT and CDR2 is YYREEE (reference sequence). V was clipped by 2 bases and J by 0 bases; unmatched bases: 7. This CDR3 spans 17 amino acids.

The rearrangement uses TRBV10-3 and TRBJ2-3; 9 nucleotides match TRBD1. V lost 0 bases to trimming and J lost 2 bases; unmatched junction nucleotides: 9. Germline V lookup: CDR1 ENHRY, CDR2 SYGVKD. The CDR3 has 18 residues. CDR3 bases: TGTGCCATCAGTGAGTCAACCTGGGACAGGGAAATCACAGATACGCAGTATTTT. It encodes CAISESTWDREITDTQYF.

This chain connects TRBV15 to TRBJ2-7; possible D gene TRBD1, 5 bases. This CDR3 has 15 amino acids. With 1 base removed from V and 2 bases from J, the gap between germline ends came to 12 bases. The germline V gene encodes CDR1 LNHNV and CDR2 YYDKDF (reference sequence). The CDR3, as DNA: TGTGCCACCAGCAGAGCATTGACAGAAACCTACGAGCAGTACTTC. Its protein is CATSRALTETYEQYF.

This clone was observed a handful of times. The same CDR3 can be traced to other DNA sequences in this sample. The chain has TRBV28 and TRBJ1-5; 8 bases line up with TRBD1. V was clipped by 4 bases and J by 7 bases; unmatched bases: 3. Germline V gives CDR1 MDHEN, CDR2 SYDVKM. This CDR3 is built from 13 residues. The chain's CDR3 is CASSYRGVQPQHF. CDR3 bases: TGTGCCAGCAGTTACAGGGGGGTCCAGCCCCAGCATTTT.

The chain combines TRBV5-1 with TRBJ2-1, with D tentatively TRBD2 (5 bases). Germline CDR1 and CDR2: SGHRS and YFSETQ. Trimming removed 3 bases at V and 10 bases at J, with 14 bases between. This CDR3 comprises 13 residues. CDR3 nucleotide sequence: TGCGCCAGCAGCTGGACCCCCAGAGGGGAGCAGTTCTTC. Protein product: CASSWTPRGEQFF.

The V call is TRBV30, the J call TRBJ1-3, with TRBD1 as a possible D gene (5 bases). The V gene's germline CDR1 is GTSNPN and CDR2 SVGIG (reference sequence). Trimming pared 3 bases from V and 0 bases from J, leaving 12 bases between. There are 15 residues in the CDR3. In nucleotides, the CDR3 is TGTGCCTGGAGCCACGGGGGTAACTCTGGAAACACCATATATTTT. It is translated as CAWSHGGNSGNTIYF.

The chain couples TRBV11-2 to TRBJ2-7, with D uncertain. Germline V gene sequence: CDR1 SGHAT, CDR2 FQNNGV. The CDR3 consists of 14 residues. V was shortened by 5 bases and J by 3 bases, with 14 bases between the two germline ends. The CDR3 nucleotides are TGTGCCAGCAGCCCCCTCGGTCCATACTACGAGCAGTACTTC. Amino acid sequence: CASSPLGPYYEQYF. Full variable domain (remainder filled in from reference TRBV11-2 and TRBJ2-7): EAGVAQSPRYKIIEKRQSVAFWCNPISGHATLYWYQQILGQGPKLLIQFQNNGVVDDSQLPKDRFSAERLKGVDSTLKIQPAKLEDSAVYLCASSPLGPYYEQYFGPGTRLTVT.

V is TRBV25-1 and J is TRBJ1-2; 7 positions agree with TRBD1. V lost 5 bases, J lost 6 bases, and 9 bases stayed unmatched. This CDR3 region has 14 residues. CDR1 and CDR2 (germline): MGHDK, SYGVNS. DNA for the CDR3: TGTGCCAGCAGTTATCAAGGGGGCATCAATGGCTACACCTTC. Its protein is CASSYQGGINGYTF.